This entry lists 20 T cell receptor beta chains sequenced from one sample in a study of T cells in Graves' hyperthyroidism and ophthalmopathy. Researchers took RNA transcripts and amplified the TCR beta CDR3 regions from them. The HTBI primer set was used in a first-round RT-PCR of the TCR CDR3. Each CDR3 protein is one row after TCRdb ran MiXCR on the multiplex PCR reads. The table lists about 700,000 distinct CDR3 sequences, roughly 15% of them singletons. The source material was blood. The origin of the receptors is a woman between 18 and 29 years old with Graves' hyperthyroidism.

There are a few counts of this clonotype. This rearrangement joins TRBV7-2 to TRBJ2-1; D not resolved. V lost 4 bases and J 10 bases, leaving 17 bases between the germline ends. The CDR3 is 14 amino acids. Germline values: CDR1 SGHTA, CDR2 FQGNSA. The CDR3 region is CASSYLIGFGEQFF. Here the CDR3 DNA reads TGTGCCAGCAGCTACCTTATAGGGTTCGGAGAGCAGTTCTTC.

In this sample, this clonotype turned up many times. Here the CDR3 DNA reads TGTGCCAGCAGCTTTGGACTATCTAGCACAGATACGCAGTATTTT. As protein: CASSFGLSSTDTQYF. The chain couples TRBV12-3 or TRBV12-4 to TRBJ2-3; possible D gene TRBD2, 6 bases. This CDR3 has 15 amino acids. Trimming removed 6 bases at V and 0 bases at J, with 13 bases between.

V and J are TRBV30 and TRBJ1-4, with D maybe TRBD1 (6 bases). Per the germline V gene, CDR1 is GTSNPN and CDR2 is SVGIG (reference sequence). V dropped 3 bases and J dropped 5 bases, with 16 bases sitting between them. The CDR3 consists of 15 residues. Written as DNA, the CDR3 is TGTGCCTGGAGACCCACGGGGGGCCGAAATGAAAAACTGTTTTTT. As protein: CAWRPTGGRNEKLFF.

The rearrangement links TRBV19 to TRBJ1-5, with unresolved D. Trimming cost V 8 bases and J 0 bases, with 14 bases left between them. The CDR3 totals 15 residues. Germline V gene data show CDR1 as LNHDA and CDR2 as SQIVND (reference sequence). The CDR3: CASCLDGYSNQPQHF. The CDR3 DNA is TGTGCCAGTTGCCTAGATGGCTATAGCAATCAGCCCCAGCATTTT. Drawing the rest from reference TRBV19 and TRBJ1-5, the complete variable domain is DGGITQSPKYLFRKEGQNVTLSCEQNLNHDAMYWYRQDPGQGLRLIYYSQIVNDFQKGDIAEGYSVSREKKESFPLTVTSAQKNPTAFYLCASCLDGYSNQPQHFGDGTRLSIL.

The V call is TRBV28, the J call TRBJ1-5; possible D gene TRBD1, 5 bases. The CDR3 spans 13 residues. The ends were cut back, 10 bases at V and 7 bases at J, with 17 bases in the middle. Germline CDR1 and CDR2: MDHEN and SYDVKM. DNA for the CDR3: TGTGCCACCTGCGGGGGGACGGAGCAGCCCCAGCATTTT. Translated: CATCGGTEQPQHF.

The V and J genes are TRBV28 and TRBJ2-5; TRBD1 agrees at 8 bases. Germline CDR1 is MDHEN and CDR2 is SYDVKM. The CDR3 runs to 12 residues. Germline trimming cut 8 bases from V and 5 bases from J; bases unmatched to any gene: 4. The DNA of the CDR3 is TGTGCCAGCCTCAGACAGGGGGAGACCCAGTACTTC. Translating it yields CASLRQGETQYF. Full variable domain (remainder filled in from reference TRBV28 and TRBJ2-5): DVKVTQSSRYLVKRTGEKVFLECVQDMDHENMFWYRQDPGLGLRLIYFSYDVKMKEKGDIPEGYSVSREKKERFSLILESASTNQTSMYLCASLRQGETQYFGPGTRLLVL.

The chain employs TRBV4-2 and TRBJ1-4; 7 bases match TRBD1. Germline lookup yields CDR1 LGHNA and CDR2 YNFKEQ. V trimming: 4 bases; J trimming: 0 bases; junction bases outside the gene matches: 5. The CDR3 has 16 residues. The CDR3, as DNA: TGTGCCAGCAGCCCCAATCAGGGGGCAACTAATGAAAAACTGTTTTTT. Protein product: CASSPNQGATNEKLFF.

Many counts were recorded for this clonotype. V gene TRBV11-3 combines with J gene TRBJ2-5; the match to TRBD2 covers 12 bases. Germline assignment: CDR1 SGHNT and CDR2 YENEEA. The trim removed 5 bases at V and 5 bases at J, leaving 6 bases unmatched. This CDR3 contains 15 residues. The CDR3 here is CASSPTGLAGETQYF. DNA of the CDR3: TGTGCCAGCAGCCCGACCGGACTAGCGGGGGAGACCCAGTACTTC.

The chain employs TRBV25-1 and TRBJ2-3; 16 bases align to TRBD2. The CDR3 sequence is 21 residues long. The V gene's germline CDR1 is MGHDK and CDR2 SYGVNS. Trimming removed 6 bases from V and 2 bases from J; junction bases left unmatched: 17. The CDR3 coding sequence is TGTGCCAGCAGAGAGGGGACCGGGACTAGCGGGAGGGCCCTCTCCACAGATACGCAGTATTTT. Translation gives CASREGTGTSGRALSTDTQYF.

This clonotype was recorded at least ten times. The chain links TRBV20-1 to TRBJ2-3, with 14 bases aligning to TRBD2. Germline V gives CDR1 DFQATT, CDR2 SNEGSKA (reference sequence). This CDR3 spans 14 amino acids. The J segment lost 3 bases and the V segment lost 6 bases, leaving 2 bases of the junction unmatched. DNA of the CDR3: TGCAGTGCCTGGACTAGCGGGAGGACAGATACGCAGTATTTT. It is translated as CSAWTSGRTDTQYF.

This clonotype was counted between two and nine times. V and J are TRBV7-3 and TRBJ2-2; no firm D call. From germline, CDR1 is SGHTA and CDR2 FQGTGA. V lost 3 bases, J lost 6 bases, and 5 bases lay in between. There are 12 residues in the CDR3. CDR3 protein: CASSFPSGELFF. The CDR3 DNA reads TGTGCCAGCAGCTTTCCCTCCGGGGAGCTGTTTTTT.

This clonotype was observed a few times. The DNA for the CDR3 is TGTGCCAGCAGTTGGGACGTCCGCTCCTACAATGAGCAGTTCTTC. As protein: CASSWDVRSYNEQFF. This chain uses TRBV6-5 with TRBJ2-1; D possibly matches TRBD1 or TRBD2 (5 bases each). The length of the CDR3 is 15 residues. The ends were cut back, 4 bases at V and 0 bases at J, with 10 bases in the middle. Per the germline V gene, CDR1 is MNHEY and CDR2 is SVGAGI.

The chain links TRBV10-3 to TRBJ2-5; D unresolved. The CDR3 consists of 15 residues. Germline V gene data show CDR1 as ENHRY and CDR2 as SYGVKD. Trimming left V 0 bases short and J 2 bases short, with 10 bases between. The CDR3 region is CAISESITRQETQYF. The DNA for the CDR3 is TGTGCCATCAGTGAGTCGATAACCAGACAAGAGACCCAGTACTTC.

This clonotype appeared many times. The chain is built from TRBV2 and TRBJ1-6, with 8 nucleotides matching TRBD1. Germline V CDR1 and CDR2: SNHLY, FYNNEI. Losses at the gene ends were 8 bases for V and 7 bases for J; bases not matched to a gene: 4. The CDR3 loop spans 13 amino acids. The CDR3 nucleotides are TGTGCCAGCGAAAGACAGGGGAATTCACCCCTCCACTTT. Translated: CASERQGNSPLHF.

The table lists this clonotype with many counts. This chain uses TRBV3-1 with TRBJ2-1; D not resolved. V shed 3 bases and J shed 3 bases, with 3 bases lying between them. The CDR3 is 12 amino acids. From germline, CDR1 is LGHDT and CDR2 YNNKEL (reference sequence). In nucleotides, the CDR3 is TGTGCCAGCAGCCAGGTCTACAATGAGCAGTTCTTC. This codes for CASSQVYNEQFF.

In its sample, this clonotype was seen a few times. V gene TRBV14 combines with J gene TRBJ2-7; D might be TRBD1 or TRBD2, each matching 5 bases. V was cut by 0 bases and J by 3 bases, with 12 bases left in between. The CDR3 contains 15 residues. Germline V gene sequence: CDR1 SGHDN, CDR2 FVKESK. The CDR3 spells CASSQDFGGNYEQYF. The CDR3 region has the DNA TGTGCCAGCAGCCAAGATTTTGGGGGAAACTACGAGCAGTACTTC. Drawing the rest from reference TRBV14 and TRBJ2-7, the complete variable domain is EAGVTQFPSHSVIEKGQTVTLRCDPISGHDNLYWYRRVMGKEIKFLLHFVKESKQDESGMPNNRFLAERTGGTYSTLKVQPAELEDSGVYFCASSQDFGGNYEQYFGPGTRLTVT.

This clonotype was found many times. The chain uses TRBV6-5 and TRBJ1-3, with unresolved D. This CDR3 region has 14 residues. Between the trimmed V and J ends, which lost 2 bases and 4 bases, there was a span of 9 bases. Germline V lookup: CDR1 MNHEY, CDR2 SVGAGI. CDR3 loop: CASSYGGMGNTIYF. The CDR3, as DNA: TGTGCCAGCAGTTACGGCGGGATGGGAAACACCATATATTTT.

In its sample, this clonotype was seen many times. The CDR3 nucleotides read TGTGCCAGCAGCCGCGGGGGGGACAACTACGAGCAGTACTTC. As protein: CASSRGGDNYEQYF. The J gene is TRBJ2-7, the V gene TRBV12-3 or TRBV12-4, with TRBD2 identical over 9 bases. CDR3 length: 14 amino acids. V dropped 6 bases and J dropped 3; count of bases not matched to a gene: 6.

This clonotype came up many times. The chain joins TRBV7-2 to TRBJ2-5; 7 bases agree with TRBD2. This CDR3 has 14 amino acids. V shed 7 bases, J shed 2 bases, and the junction held 7 bases outside the gene matches. Germline-derived CDR1 and CDR2 are SGHTA and FQGNSA. The CDR3 DNA follows: TGTGCCAGCACCAACCGGGGACTACAAGAGACCCAGTACTTC. Its translation is CASTNRGLQETQYF.

The chain is built from TRBV4-1 and TRBJ2-7; 7 bases align to TRBD1. Germline V gives CDR1 MGHRA, CDR2 YSYEKL. This CDR3 spans 19 amino acids. V was pared by 5 bases and J by 1 base, with 20 bases of the junction left unmatched. The CDR3 nucleotides are TGCGCCAGCAGCGCAGAAGGGGAAGGTTCGGACAGGCGATCCTACGAGCAGTACTTC. Its translation is CASSAEGEGSDRRSYEQYF.